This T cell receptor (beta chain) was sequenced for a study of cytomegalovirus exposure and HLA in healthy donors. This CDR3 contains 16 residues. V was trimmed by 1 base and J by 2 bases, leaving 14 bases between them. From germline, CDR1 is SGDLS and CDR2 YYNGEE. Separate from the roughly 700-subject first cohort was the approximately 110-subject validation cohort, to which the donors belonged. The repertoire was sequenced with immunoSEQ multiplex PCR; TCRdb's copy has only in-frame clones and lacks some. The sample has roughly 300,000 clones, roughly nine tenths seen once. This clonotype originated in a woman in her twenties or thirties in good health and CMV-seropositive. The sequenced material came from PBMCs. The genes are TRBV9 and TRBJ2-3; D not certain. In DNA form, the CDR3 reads TGTGCCAGCAGCGTACGGGCAGTCACCACCACAGATACGCAGTATTTT. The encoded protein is CASSVRAVTTTDTQYF. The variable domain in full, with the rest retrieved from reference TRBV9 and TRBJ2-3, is DSGVTQTPKHLITATGQRVTLRCSPRSGDLSVYWYQQSLDQGLQFLIQYYNGEERAKGNILERFSAQQFPDLHSELNLSSLELGDSALYFCASSVRAVTTTDTQYFGPGTRLTVL.